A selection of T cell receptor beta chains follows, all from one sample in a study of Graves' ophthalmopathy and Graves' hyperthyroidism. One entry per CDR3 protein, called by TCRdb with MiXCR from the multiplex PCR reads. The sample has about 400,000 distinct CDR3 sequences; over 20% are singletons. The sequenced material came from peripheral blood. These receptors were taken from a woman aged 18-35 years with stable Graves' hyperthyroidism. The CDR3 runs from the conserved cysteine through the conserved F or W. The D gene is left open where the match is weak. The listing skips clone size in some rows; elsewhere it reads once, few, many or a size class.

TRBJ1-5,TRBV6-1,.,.,CASIPRRGQPQHF,TGTGCCAGCATCCCAAGACGGGGCCAGCCCCAGCATTTT
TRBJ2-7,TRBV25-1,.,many,CASSESVVNSYEQYF,TGTGCCAGCAGTGAAAGTGTCGTCAACTCCTACGAGCAGTACTTC
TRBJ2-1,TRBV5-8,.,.,CASSGITSSSYNEQFF,TGTGCCAGCAGCGGCATCACTTCCAGCTCCTACAATGAGCAGTTCTTC
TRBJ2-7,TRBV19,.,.,CASSIVERSYEQYF,TGTGCCAGTAGTATAGTGGAGCGGTCCTACGAGCAGTACTTC
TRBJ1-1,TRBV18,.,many,CASSPIGLGGTEAFF,TGTGCCAGCTCACCAATAGGACTCGGCGGGACTGAAGCTTTCTTT
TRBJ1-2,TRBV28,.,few,CASSLILRGADGYTF,TGTGCCAGCAGTTTGATCCTTCGGGGGGCGGATGGCTACACCTTC
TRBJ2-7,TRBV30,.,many,CAQGKSSYEQYF,TGTGCCCAGGGAAAGAGCTCCTACGAGCAGTACTTC
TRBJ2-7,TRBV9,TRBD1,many,CASSAGDRVLSSYEQYF,TGTGCCAGCAGCGCTGGAGACAGGGTCCTATCTTCCTACGAGCAGTACTTC
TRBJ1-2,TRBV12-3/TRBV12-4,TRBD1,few,CASSSIRGRLDGYTF,TGTGCCAGCAGTTCAATCAGGGGGCGCTTGGATGGCTACACCTTC
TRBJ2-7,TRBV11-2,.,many,CASSPFQRSSYEQYF,TGTGCCAGCAGCCCATTCCAGCGGAGCTCCTACGAGCAGTACTTC
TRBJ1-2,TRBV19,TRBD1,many,CASRNPSGTGDGYTF,TGTGCCAGTAGAAACCCCTCCGGGACAGGGGATGGCTACACCTTC
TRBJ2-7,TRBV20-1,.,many,CSLLRETYEQYF,TGCAGTCTCCTCCGGGAGACCTACGAGCAGTACTTC
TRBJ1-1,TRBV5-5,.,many,CASSQGLFEAFF,TGTGCCAGCAGCCAAGGACTGTTTGAAGCTTTCTTT
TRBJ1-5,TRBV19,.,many,CASVNSDSGLYQPQHF,TGTGCCAGTGTAAATTCGGACAGTGGCTTATATCAGCCCCAGCATTTT
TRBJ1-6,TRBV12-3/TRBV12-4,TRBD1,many,CASSLSGGVPNSPLHF,TGTGCCAGCAGTTTATCAGGGGGCGTCCCAAATTCACCCCTCCACTTT
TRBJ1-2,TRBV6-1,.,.,CASSDILGGYTF,TGTGCCAGCAGTGACATTTTGGGGGGCTACACCTTC
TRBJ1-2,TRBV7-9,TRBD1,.,CASVGTGGYGYTF,TGTGCCAGCGTCGGGACAGGGGGCTATGGCTACACCTTC
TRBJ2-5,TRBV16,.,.,CASTSMTREETQYF,TGTGCCAGCACCTCAATGACGAGGGAAGAGACCCAGTACTTC
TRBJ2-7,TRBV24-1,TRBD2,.,CATSVTSGYLYEQYF,TGTGCCACCAGTGTAACTAGCGGATACCTCTACGAGCAGTACTTC
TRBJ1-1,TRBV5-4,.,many,CASSLAGVGGTEAFF,TGTGCCAGCAGCTTGGCTGGGGTTGGGGGCACTGAAGCTTTCTTT
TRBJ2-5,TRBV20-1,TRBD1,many,CSARDLPGGMDGSLGETQYF,TGCAGTGCTAGAGATCTTCCAGGGGGCATGGACGGGAGCCTTGGGGAGACCCAGTACTTC
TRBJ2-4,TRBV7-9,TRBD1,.,CASSLRPPGQGDIKYF,TGTGCCAGCAGCTTACGCCCTCCGGGACAGGGAGACATTAAGTACTTC
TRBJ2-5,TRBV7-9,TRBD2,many,CASSRTSGETQYF,TGTGCCAGCAGTCGGACTAGCGGCGAGACCCAGTACTTC
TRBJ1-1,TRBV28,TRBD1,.,CASSFDLDRGQTEAFF,TGTGCCAGCAGTTTTGATTTAGACAGGGGCCAAACTGAAGCTTTCTTT
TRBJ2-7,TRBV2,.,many,CASSDLGGEQYF,TGTGCCAGCAGTGATCTCGGTGGCGAGCAGTACTTC
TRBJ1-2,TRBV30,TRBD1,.,CAWTPGGYYGYTF,TGTGCCTGGACCCCAGGGGGGTACTATGGCTACACCTTC